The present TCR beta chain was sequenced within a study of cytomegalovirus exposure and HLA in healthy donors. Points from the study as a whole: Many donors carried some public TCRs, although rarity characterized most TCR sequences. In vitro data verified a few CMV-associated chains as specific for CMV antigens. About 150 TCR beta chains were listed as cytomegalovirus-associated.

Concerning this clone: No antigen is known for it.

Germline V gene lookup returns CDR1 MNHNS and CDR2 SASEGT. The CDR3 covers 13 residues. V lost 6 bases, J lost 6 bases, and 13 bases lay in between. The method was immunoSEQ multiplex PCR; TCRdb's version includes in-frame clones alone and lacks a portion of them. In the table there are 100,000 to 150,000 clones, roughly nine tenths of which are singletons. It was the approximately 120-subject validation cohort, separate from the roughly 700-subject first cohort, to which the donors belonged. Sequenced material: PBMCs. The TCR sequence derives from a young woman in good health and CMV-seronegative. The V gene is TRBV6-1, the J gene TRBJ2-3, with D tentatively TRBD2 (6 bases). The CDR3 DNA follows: TGTGCCAGCAGGCGCGATCTAGCGGATACGCAGTATTTT. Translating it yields CASRRDLADTQYF.